This T cell receptor beta chain is from a study of T cell responses to AZD1222 COVID-19 vaccine. Only in-frame clones appear in the TCRdb table, and some are missing; sequencing was by immunoSEQ multiplex PCR. The table lists nearly 100,000 clones, more than 70% of them singletons, with roughly 2.8% in the top ten. Trimming took off 2 bases at V and 7 bases at J, with 12 bases between the two ends. Germline V gene sequence: CDR1 MNHEY, CDR2 SVGEGT. The CDR3 contains 14 residues. This receptor was obtained from an adult in good health. Sequenced material: peripheral blood, taken on day 0 of AZD1222 vaccination. The chain links TRBV6-2 or TRBV6-3 to TRBJ2-1; D may match TRBD1 or TRBD2 (6 bases each). CDR3 residues: CASSYRGERNEQFF. CDR3 sequence (DNA): TGTGCCAGCAGTTACAGGGGGGAAAGGAATGAGCAGTTCTTC.